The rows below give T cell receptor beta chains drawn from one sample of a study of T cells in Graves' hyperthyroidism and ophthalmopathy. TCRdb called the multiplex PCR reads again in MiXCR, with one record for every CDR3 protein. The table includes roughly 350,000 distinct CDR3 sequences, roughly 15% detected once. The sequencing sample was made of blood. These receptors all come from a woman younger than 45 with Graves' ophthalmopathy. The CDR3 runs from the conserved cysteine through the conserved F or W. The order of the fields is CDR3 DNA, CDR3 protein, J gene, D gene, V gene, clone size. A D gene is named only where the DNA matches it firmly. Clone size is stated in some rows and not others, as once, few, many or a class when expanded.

CDR3nt: TGTGCCAGCAGCCAAGGGGGGAGGGGAGGTCAGCCCCAGCATTTT
CDR3aa: CASSQGGRGGQPQHF
j_gene: TRBJ1-5
d_gene: -
v_gene: TRBV3-1
abundance: few

CDR3nt: TGTGCCAGCAGTGCCCAAGTTACGACCGCCGGTGAAAAACTGTTTTTT
CDR3aa: CASSAQVTTAGEKLFF
j_gene: TRBJ1-4
d_gene: -
v_gene: TRBV27
abundance: many

CDR3nt: TGTGCCAGTAGGCGATACACAGGGGGCGCGGTCAAAAACATTCAGTACTTC
CDR3aa: CASRRYTGGAVKNIQYF
j_gene: TRBJ2-4
d_gene: TRBD1
v_gene: TRBV19
abundance: -

CDR3nt: TGTGCCAGCAGTACCCGGGGCCAGATGGCAGATACGCAGTATTTT
CDR3aa: CASSTRGQMADTQYF
j_gene: TRBJ2-3
d_gene: -
v_gene: TRBV28
abundance: -

CDR3nt: TGTGCCACTTCCGGCGGCACCGGGGAGCTGTTTTTT
CDR3aa: CATSGGTGELFF
j_gene: TRBJ2-2
d_gene: -
v_gene: TRBV19
abundance: few

CDR3nt: TGTGCCTGGAGTGAACCGGGCCGGGGCTACACCTTC
CDR3aa: CAWSEPGRGYTF
j_gene: TRBJ1-2
d_gene: -
v_gene: TRBV30
abundance: many

CDR3nt: TGTGCCAGCAGAAGAGGGGGGACCACTGAAGCTTTCTTT
CDR3aa: CASRRGGTTEAFF
j_gene: TRBJ1-1
d_gene: -
v_gene: TRBV5-5
abundance: -

CDR3nt: TGTGCCAGCAGTTCCGGGGGACCCATGAACACTGAAGCTTTCTTT
CDR3aa: CASSSGGPMNTEAFF
j_gene: TRBJ1-1
d_gene: -
v_gene: TRBV28
abundance: many

CDR3nt: TGTGCCACTCTCCGGGGGCCTAGGGATCAGCCCCAGCATTTT
CDR3aa: CATLRGPRDQPQHF
j_gene: TRBJ1-5
d_gene: -
v_gene: TRBV2
abundance: many

CDR3nt: TGCAGTGCTAGAGATCCCCCGAACACTGAAGCTTTCTTT
CDR3aa: CSARDPPNTEAFF
j_gene: TRBJ1-1
d_gene: -
v_gene: TRBV20-1
abundance: many

CDR3nt: TGTGCCAGTAGTATAGATACGGGAAATGAGCAGTTCTTC
CDR3aa: CASSIDTGNEQFF
j_gene: TRBJ2-1
d_gene: -
v_gene: TRBV19
abundance: few